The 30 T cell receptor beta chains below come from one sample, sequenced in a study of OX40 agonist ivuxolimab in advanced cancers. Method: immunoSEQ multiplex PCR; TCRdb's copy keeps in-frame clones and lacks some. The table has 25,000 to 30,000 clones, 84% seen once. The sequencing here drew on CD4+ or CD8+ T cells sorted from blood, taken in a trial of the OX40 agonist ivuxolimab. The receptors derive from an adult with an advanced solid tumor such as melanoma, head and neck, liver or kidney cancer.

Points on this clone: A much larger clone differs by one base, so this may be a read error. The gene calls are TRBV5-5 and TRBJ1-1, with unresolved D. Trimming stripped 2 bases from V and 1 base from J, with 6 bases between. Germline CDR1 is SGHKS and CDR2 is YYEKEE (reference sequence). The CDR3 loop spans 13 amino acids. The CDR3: CASSFWQNTEAFF. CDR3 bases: TGTGCCAGCAGCTTTTGGCAGAACACTGAAGCTTTCTTT. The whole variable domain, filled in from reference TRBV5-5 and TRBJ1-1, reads DAGVTQSPTHLIKTRGQQVTLRCSPISGHKSVSWYQQVLGQGPQFIFQYYEKEERGRGNFPDRFSARQFPNYSSELNVNALLLGDSALYLCASSFWQNTEAFFGQGTRLTVV.

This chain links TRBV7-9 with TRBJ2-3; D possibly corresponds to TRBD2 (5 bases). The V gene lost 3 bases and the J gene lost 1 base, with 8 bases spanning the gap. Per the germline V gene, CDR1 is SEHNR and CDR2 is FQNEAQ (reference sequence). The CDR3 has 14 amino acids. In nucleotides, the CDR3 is TGTGCCAGCAGCTTTGGACTGCGCACAGATACGCAGTATTTT. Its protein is CASSFGLRTDTQYF.

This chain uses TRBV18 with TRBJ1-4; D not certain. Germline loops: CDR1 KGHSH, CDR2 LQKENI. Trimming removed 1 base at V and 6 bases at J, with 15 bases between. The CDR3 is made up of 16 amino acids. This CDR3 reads CASSPRMVTADEKLFF. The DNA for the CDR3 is TGTGCCAGCTCACCACGTATGGTTACCGCGGATGAAAAACTGTTTTTT.

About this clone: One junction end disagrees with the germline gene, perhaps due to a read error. CDR3 residues: CASSLEVRACYGYTF. CDR3 bases: TGTGCTAGCAGCTTAGAGGTGAGAGCCTGTTATGGCTACACCTTC. This chain links TRBV7-7 with TRBJ1-2; D remains unclear. The CDR3 totals 15 residues. CDR1 and CDR2 from the germline V gene are SSHAT and FNYEAQ (reference sequence). Combining the CDR3 with reference TRBV7-7 and TRBJ1-2 gives the whole variable domain GAGVSQSPRYKVTKRGQDVTLRCDPISSHATLYWYQQALGQGPEFLTYFNYEAQPDKSGLPSDRFSAERPEGSISTLTIQRTEQRDSAMYRCASSLEVRACYGYTFGSGTRLTVV.

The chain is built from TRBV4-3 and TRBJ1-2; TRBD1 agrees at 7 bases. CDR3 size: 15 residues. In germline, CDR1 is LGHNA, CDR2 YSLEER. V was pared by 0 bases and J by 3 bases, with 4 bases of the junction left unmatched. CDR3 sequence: CASSQDRDRDYGYTF. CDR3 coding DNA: TGCGCCAGCAGCCAAGACCGGGACAGAGACTATGGCTACACCTTC.

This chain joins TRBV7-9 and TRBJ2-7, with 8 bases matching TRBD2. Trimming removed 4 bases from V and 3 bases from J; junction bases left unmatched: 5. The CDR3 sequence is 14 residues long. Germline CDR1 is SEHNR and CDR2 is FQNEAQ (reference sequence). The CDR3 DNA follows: TGTGCCAGCAGCTCGGGAGGGCAAGGCTACGAGCAGTACTTC. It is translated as CASSSGGQGYEQYF.

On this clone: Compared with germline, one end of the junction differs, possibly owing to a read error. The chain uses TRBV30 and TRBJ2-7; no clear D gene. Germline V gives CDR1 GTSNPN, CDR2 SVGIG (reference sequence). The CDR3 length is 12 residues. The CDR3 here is CAWSASDKSSKF. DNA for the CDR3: TGTGCCTGGAGTGCCTCCGACAAGTCGAGTAAGTTC.

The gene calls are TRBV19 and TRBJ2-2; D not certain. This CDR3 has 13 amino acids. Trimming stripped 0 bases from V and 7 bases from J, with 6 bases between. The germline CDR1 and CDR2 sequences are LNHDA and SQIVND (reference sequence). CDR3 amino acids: CASSIEAHGELFF. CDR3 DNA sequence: TGTGCCAGTAGTATAGAGGCTCACGGGGAGCTGTTTTTT.

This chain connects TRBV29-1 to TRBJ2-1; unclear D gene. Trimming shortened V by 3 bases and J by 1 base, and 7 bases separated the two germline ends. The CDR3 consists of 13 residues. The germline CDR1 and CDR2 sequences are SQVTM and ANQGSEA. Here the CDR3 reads CSVDGPSYNEQFF. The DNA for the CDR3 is TGCAGCGTTGATGGACCATCCTACAATGAGCAGTTCTTC.

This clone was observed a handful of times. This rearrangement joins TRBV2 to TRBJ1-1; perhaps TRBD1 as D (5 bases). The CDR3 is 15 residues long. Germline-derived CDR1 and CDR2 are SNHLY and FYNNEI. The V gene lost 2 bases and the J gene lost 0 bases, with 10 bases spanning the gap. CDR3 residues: CASSETDNLNTEAFF. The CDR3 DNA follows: TGTGCCAGCAGTGAAACGGACAATCTGAACACTGAAGCTTTCTTT.

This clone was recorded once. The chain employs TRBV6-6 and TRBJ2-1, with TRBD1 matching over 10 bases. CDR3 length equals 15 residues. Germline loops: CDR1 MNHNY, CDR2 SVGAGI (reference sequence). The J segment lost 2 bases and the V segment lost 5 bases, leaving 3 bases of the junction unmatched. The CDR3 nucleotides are TGTGCCAGCAGTCAGGGACAGGGGCCCTACAATGAGCAGTTCTTC. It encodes CASSQGQGPYNEQFF.

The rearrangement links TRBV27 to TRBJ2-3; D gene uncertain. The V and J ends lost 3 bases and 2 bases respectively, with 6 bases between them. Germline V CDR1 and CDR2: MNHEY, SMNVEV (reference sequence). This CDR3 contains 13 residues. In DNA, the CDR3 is TGTGCCAGCAGTTTCGAGCACACAGATACGCAGTATTTT. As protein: CASSFEHTDTQYF.

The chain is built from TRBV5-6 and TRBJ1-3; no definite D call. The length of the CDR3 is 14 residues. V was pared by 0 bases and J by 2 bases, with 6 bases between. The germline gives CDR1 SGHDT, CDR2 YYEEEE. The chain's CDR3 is CASSLGQTGNTIYF. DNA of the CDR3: TGTGCCAGCAGCTTGGGTCAGACTGGAAACACCATATATTTT.

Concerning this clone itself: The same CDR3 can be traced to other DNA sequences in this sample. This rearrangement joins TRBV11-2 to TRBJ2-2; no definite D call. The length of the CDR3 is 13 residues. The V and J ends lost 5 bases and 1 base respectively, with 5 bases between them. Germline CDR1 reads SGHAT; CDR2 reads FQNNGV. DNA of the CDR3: TGTGCCAGCAGCCCGGAGAACACCGGGGAGCTGTTTTTT. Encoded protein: CASSPENTGELFF.

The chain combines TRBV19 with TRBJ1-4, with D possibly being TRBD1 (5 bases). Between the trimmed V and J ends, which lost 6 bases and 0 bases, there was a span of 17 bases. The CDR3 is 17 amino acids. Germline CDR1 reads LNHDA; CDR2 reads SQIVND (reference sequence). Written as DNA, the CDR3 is TGTGCCAGTAGACCGGGGGGTACAGGAGCAACTAATGAAAAACTGTTTTTT. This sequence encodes CASRPGGTGATNEKLFF.

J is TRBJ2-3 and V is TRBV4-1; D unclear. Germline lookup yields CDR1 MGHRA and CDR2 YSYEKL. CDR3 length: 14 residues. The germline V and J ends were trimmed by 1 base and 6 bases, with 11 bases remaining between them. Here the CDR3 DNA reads TGCGCCAGCAGCCAAGGCAATGGAGCTGATACGCAGTATTTT. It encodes CASSQGNGADTQYF.

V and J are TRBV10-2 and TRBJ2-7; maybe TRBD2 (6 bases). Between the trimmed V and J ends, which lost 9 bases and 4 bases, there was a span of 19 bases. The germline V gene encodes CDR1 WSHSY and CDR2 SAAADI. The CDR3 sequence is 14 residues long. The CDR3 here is CASQPGLGYYEQYF. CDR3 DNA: TGCGCCAGTCAACCGGGACTGGGGTATTACGAGCAGTACTTC.

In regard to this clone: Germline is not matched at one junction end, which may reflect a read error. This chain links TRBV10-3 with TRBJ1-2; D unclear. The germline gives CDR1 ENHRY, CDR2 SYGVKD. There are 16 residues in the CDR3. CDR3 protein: CAVSDVAGPSNYGYTF. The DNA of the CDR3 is TGTGCCGTCAGTGACGTGGCAGGACCTTCTAACTATGGCTACACCTTC.

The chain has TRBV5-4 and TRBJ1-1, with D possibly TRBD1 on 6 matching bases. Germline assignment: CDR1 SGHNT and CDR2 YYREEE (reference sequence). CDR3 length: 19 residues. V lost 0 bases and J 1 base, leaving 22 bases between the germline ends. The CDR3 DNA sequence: TGTGCCAGCAGCTTGGCCACCTTGCGAGGGGGATTGGGGAACACTGAAGCTTTCTTT. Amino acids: CASSLATLRGGLGNTEAFF.

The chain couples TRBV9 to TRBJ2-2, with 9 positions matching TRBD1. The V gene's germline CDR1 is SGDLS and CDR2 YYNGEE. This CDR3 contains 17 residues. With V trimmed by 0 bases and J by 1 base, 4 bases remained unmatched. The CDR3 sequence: CASSVARDRVNTGELFF. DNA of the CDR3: TGTGCCAGCAGCGTAGCTCGGGACAGGGTGAACACCGGGGAGCTGTTTTTT.

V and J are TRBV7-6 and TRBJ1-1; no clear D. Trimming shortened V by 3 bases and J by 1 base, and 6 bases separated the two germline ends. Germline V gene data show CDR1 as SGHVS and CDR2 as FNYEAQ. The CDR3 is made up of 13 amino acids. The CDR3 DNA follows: TGTGCCAGCAGCTTGTCGGCGAACACTGAAGCTTTCTTT. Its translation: CASSLSANTEAFF.

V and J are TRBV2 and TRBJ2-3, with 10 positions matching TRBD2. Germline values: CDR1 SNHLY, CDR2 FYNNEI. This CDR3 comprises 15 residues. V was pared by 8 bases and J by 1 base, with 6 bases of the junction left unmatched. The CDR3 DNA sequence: TGTGCCAGCCCCGGGCTAGCGGGAGGCACAGATACGCAGTATTTT. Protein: CASPGLAGGTDTQYF.

CDR3 bases: TGTGCCAGCAGTGACCTGCCTTTCCCCTTATACACCTTC. The encoded protein is CASSDLPFPLYTF. The chain links TRBV6-1 to TRBJ1-2; D uncertain. The CDR3 is made up of 13 amino acids. V lost 3 bases, J lost 11 bases, and 16 bases lay in between. Germline CDR1 reads MNHNS; CDR2 reads SASEGT.

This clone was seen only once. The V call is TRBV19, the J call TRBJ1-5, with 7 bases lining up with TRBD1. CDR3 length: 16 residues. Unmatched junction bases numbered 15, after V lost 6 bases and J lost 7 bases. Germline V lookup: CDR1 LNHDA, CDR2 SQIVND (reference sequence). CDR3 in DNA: TGTGCCAGTAGACCGACGACAGGGACGGTGACGCAGCCCCAGCATTTT. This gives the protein CASRPTTGTVTQPQHF.

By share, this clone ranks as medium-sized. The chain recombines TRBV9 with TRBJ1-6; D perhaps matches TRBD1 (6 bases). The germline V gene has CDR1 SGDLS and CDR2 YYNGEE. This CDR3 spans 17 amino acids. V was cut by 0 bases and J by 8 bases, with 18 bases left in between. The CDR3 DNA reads TGTGCCAGCAGCGTAGAGCCCCATACAGGGTTGGATTCACCCCTCCACTTT. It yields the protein CASSVEPHTGLDSPLHF.

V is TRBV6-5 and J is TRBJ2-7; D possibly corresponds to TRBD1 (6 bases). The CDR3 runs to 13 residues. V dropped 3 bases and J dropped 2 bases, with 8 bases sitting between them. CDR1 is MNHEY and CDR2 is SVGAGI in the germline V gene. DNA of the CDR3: TGTGCCAGCAGTTATGGACAGACCTACGAGCAGTACTTC. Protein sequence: CASSYGQTYEQYF.

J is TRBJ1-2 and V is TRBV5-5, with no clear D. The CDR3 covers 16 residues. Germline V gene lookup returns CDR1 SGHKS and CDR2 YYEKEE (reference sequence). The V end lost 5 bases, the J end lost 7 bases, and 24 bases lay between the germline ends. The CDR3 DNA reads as TGTGCCAGCAGACCCCCGGCCAGCATTCTTTGGGGTGGCTACACCTTC. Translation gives CASRPPASILWGGYTF.

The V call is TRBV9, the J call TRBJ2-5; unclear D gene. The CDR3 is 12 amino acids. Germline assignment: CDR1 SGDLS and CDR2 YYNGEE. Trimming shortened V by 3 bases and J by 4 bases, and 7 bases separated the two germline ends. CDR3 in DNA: TGTGCCAGCAGCGGGACCAGAGAGACCCAGTACTTC. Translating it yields CASSGTRETQYF. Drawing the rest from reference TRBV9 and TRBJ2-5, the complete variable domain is DSGVTQTPKHLITATGQRVTLRCSPRSGDLSVYWYQQSLDQGLQFLIQYYNGEERAKGNILERFSAQQFPDLHSELNLSSLELGDSALYFCASSGTRETQYFGPGTRLLVL.

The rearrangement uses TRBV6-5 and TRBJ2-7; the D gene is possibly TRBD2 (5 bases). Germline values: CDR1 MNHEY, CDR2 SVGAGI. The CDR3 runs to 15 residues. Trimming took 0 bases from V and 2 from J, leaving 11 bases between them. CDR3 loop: CASSYSGDRTYEQYF. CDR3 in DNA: TGTGCCAGCAGTTACTCCGGGGATCGCACCTACGAGCAGTACTTC.

The CDR3 DNA is TGTGCCAGCAGTTTTTTTGGCGGGAGCTACGAGCAGTACTTC. Protein sequence: CASSFFGGSYEQYF. The chain carries TRBV27 and TRBJ2-7; 7 positions match TRBD2. Germline V gene data show CDR1 as MNHEY and CDR2 as SMNVEV (reference sequence). The CDR3 runs 14 residues. V trimming: 3 bases; J trimming: 3 bases; junction bases outside the gene matches: 5.